These T cell receptor beta chains were read from a single sample in a study of blood T cell repertoires in COVID-19. The repertoire was sequenced with immunoSEQ multiplex PCR; TCRdb's copy has only in-frame clones and lacks some. The sample contains some 380,000 clones, approximately 89% of which appear only once. Sequenced sample: PBMCs or T cells enriched from blood (not recorded which). The receptors here all came from a man aged 25 to 45 who had recovered from COVID-19. CDR3s include the opening cysteine and the closing phenylalanine or tryptophan. D genes are given only for firm matches. Clone size is not always given. Where it is, it says once, few, many or a class for expanded clones.

TRBV27	-	TRBJ2-3	TRBD1	CASSSRDRITDTQYF	TGTGCCAGCAGTTCCCGGGACAGAATCACAGATACGCAGTATTTT
TRBV15	once	TRBJ1-6	TRBD1	CATSRDRGDSPLHF	TGTGCCACCAGCAGGGACAGGGGGGATTCACCCCTCCACTTT
TRBV19	-	TRBJ1-2	TRBD1	CASSSSGGGYTF	TGTGCCAGTAGTTCGTCAGGGGGAGGCTACACCTTC
TRBV30	-	TRBJ2-3	-	CAWSEKWGEGGTDTQYF	TGTGCCTGGAGTGAGAAATGGGGAGAGGGAGGCACAGATACGCAGTATTTT
TRBV4-1	-	TRBJ2-3	-	CASSQDLGTADTQYF	TGCGCCAGCAGCCAAGATCTAGGCACGGCAGATACGCAGTATTTT
TRBV15	-	TRBJ2-1	-	CATSIGSGAYNEQFF	TGTGCCACCAGCATAGGGTCAGGGGCCTACAATGAGCAGTTCTTC
TRBV5-3	-	TRBJ1-1	TRBD1	CARSYGQGNTEAFF	TGTGCCAGAAGCTACGGACAGGGGAACACTGAAGCTTTCTTT
TRBV4-1	-	TRBJ1-5	-	CASSQGSGFINQPQHF	TGCGCCAGCAGCCAGGGTTCGGGATTCATCAATCAGCCCCAGCATTTT
TRBV15	-	TRBJ1-2	-	CATSRDLLQGTQGYTF	TGTGCCACCAGCAGAGATCTCCTTCAGGGGACACAAGGCTACACCTTC
TRBV20-1	-	TRBJ2-1	-	CSASWALGGAYNEQFF	TGCAGTGCTAGTTGGGCTCTAGGGGGGGCGTACAATGAGCAGTTCTTC
TRBV6-2/TRBV6-3	few	TRBJ1-5	TRBD1	CASSPRGPGNQPQHF	TGTGCCAGCAGTCCGAGGGGGCCGGGCAATCAGCCCCAGCATTTT
TRBV29-1	-	TRBJ2-1	TRBD2	CSVDRGGLGEQFF	TGCAGCGTTGACCGGGGGGGCCTCGGTGAGCAGTTCTTC
TRBV5-1	-	TRBJ2-7	-	CASSFGPGDEQYF	TGCGCCAGCAGCTTTGGTCCAGGGGACGAGCAGTACTTC
TRBV19	-	TRBJ1-1	TRBD1	CASSIGTGGTEAFF	TGTGCCAGTAGTATAGGCACAGGGGGCACTGAAGCTTTCTTT